Listed here are 15 T cell receptor beta chains from one sample, sequenced in a study of blood T cell repertoires in COVID-19. Some clones are missing from TCRdb's copy, which holds only in-frame ones; the method was immunoSEQ multiplex PCR. In the table there are fewer than 60,000 clones, roughly 90% of which are singletons. The sequenced sample was peripheral blood. Every receptor here comes from a human donor in a cohort sampled during active COVID-19.

The rearrangement joins TRBV2 to TRBJ1-6; D unresolved. The germline V gene has CDR1 SNHLY and CDR2 FYNNEI. V was shortened by 6 bases and J by 8 bases, with 8 bases between the two germline ends. CDR3 length: 12 residues. DNA of the CDR3: TGTGCCAGCAGGCCTCAGGATTCACCCCTCCACTTT. It codes for CASRPQDSPLHF.

This sequence joins TRBV18 and TRBJ1-3; D is perhaps TRBD1 (5 bases). The CDR3 extends over 16 amino acids. Trimming stripped 2 bases from V and 0 bases from J, with 11 bases between. Germline V lookup: CDR1 KGHSH, CDR2 LQKENI. The CDR3 reads CASSPAPGGSGNTIYF. The CDR3 DNA is TGTGCCAGCTCACCAGCTCCGGGGGGCTCTGGAAACACCATATATTTT.

V and J are TRBV6-5 and TRBJ2-7; 7 bases are shared with TRBD1. Germline values: CDR1 MNHEY, CDR2 SVGAGI. The CDR3 length is 14 residues. V gave up 7 bases and J gave up 2 bases; unmatched junction bases: 8. The CDR3 bases are TGTGCCAGCACGCGGACAGGTGGCGCCTACGAGCAGTACTTC. Translating it yields CASTRTGGAYEQYF.

The CDR3, as DNA: TGTGCCAGTAAAGTTGGGCCCGAGGGGGAGCTCGTGAACACTGAAGCTTTCTTT. Translation gives CASKVGPEGELVNTEAFF. The V call is TRBV19, the J call TRBJ1-1; D perhaps matches TRBD1 (6 bases). Germline-derived CDR1 and CDR2 are LNHDA and SQIVND (reference sequence). The CDR3 is made up of 18 amino acids. V was trimmed by 7 bases and J by 0 bases, leaving 24 bases between them.

The chain joins TRBV5-1 to TRBJ2-7; TRBD2 might be the D (6 bases). Trimming shortened V by 4 bases and J by 7 bases, and 18 bases separated the two germline ends. This CDR3 is built from 14 residues. Germline V gives CDR1 SGHRS, CDR2 YFSETQ. The CDR3 protein is CASSATSPPWEQYF. The CDR3 region has the DNA TGCGCCAGCAGCGCAACTAGCCCCCCCTGGGAGCAGTACTTC. The whole variable domain, remainder taken from reference TRBV5-1 and TRBJ2-7, is KAGVTQTPRYLIKTRGQQVTLSCSPISGHRSVSWYQQTPGQGLQFLFEYFSETQRNKGNFPGRFSGRQFSNSRSEMNVSTLELGDSALYLCASSATSPPWEQYFGPGTRLTVT.

This clone was counted only a few times. V usage is TRBV7-9 and J usage is TRBJ2-7; D remains ambiguous. CDR1 is SEHNR, CDR2 FQNEAQ, per germline (reference sequence). V lost 2 bases and J lost 0, with 5 bases in between. The CDR3 has 13 amino acids. The CDR3 sequence: CASSLLASYEQYF. The CDR3 DNA sequence: TGTGCCAGCAGCTTATTGGCCTCCTACGAGCAGTACTTC.

This chain joins TRBV6-5 and TRBJ1-5; D might be TRBD1 (6 bases). Germline V gene data show CDR1 as MNHEY and CDR2 as SVGAGI. V shed 6 bases and J shed 4 bases, with 16 bases lying between them. This CDR3 region has 15 residues. The CDR3 nucleotides are TGTGCCAGCAGGGGGGCGGGAGGTTGGAATCAGCCCCAGCATTTT. This codes for CASRGAGGWNQPQHF.

J is TRBJ1-2 and V is TRBV2, with a weak D call TRBD1 (6 bases). CDR3 length equals 13 residues. Germline CDR1 and CDR2: SNHLY and FYNNEI. The V end lost 4 bases, the J end lost 2 bases, and 8 bases lay between the germline ends. CDR3 sequence (DNA): TGTGCCAGCAGTGGGACAGTAAACTATGGCTACACCTTC. Translating it yields CASSGTVNYGYTF.

The V call is TRBV7-6, the J call TRBJ2-1, with 10 bases lining up with TRBD2. This CDR3 spans 16 amino acids. Losses at the gene ends were 5 bases for V and 6 bases for J; bases not matched to a gene: 10. From germline, CDR1 is SGHVS and CDR2 FNYEAQ. The CDR3 spells CASSPPSGGAANEQFF. The DNA for the CDR3 is TGTGCCAGCAGCCCCCCGAGCGGGGGGGCGGCCAATGAGCAGTTCTTC.

This chain joins TRBV4-1 and TRBJ2-2; TRBD2 matches 11 bases. V shed 1 base and J 7 bases; nucleotides not matched to a gene: 5. Germline CDR1 and CDR2: MGHRA and YSYEKL. The length of the CDR3 is 16 residues. CDR3 nucleotides: TGCGCCAGCAGCCAAGCTAGCGGGGGGCTGGGCGGGGAGCTGTTTTTT. Residues: CASSQASGGLGGELFF.

The sample holds one count of this clone. This sequence joins TRBV2 and TRBJ2-4, with D possibly being TRBD2 (6 bases). This CDR3 contains 16 residues. V shed 8 bases and J shed 0 bases, with 17 bases lying between them. Germline-derived CDR1 and CDR2 are SNHLY and FYNNEI. The CDR3 DNA follows: TGTGCCAGCCATGGCGGGATAGGCCTAGCCAAAAACATTCAGTACTTC. It translates to CASHGGIGLAKNIQYF.

The J gene is TRBJ2-7, the V gene TRBV19, with TRBD2 matching over 7 bases. Germline V CDR1 and CDR2: LNHDA, SQIVND (reference sequence). V was pared by 6 bases and J by 5 bases, with 13 bases of the junction left unmatched. This CDR3 spans 15 amino acids. The CDR3 loop is CASSPGRGTLNEQYF. CDR3 nucleotides: TGTGCCAGTAGCCCGGGGCGGGGGACCCTTAACGAGCAGTACTTC.

J is TRBJ2-5 and V is TRBV29-1; the D is unclear. The CDR3 loop spans 12 amino acids. CDR1 and CDR2 from the germline V gene are SQVTM and ANQGSEA. V gave up 4 bases and J gave up 5 bases, with 11 bases separating them. The CDR3 sequence: CSVVGTTETQYF. The DNA of the CDR3 is TGCAGCGTTGTTGGCACAACGGAGACCCAGTACTTC.

This sequence joins TRBV11-2 and TRBJ1-2; TRBD1 matches at 7 bases. The CDR3 has 13 residues. The germline V gene has CDR1 SGHAT and CDR2 FQNNGV. V trimming: 5 bases; J trimming: 4 bases; junction bases outside the gene matches: 4. The CDR3 reads CASSQGQSYGYTF. The CDR3 coding sequence is TGTGCCAGCAGCCAGGGACAGAGCTATGGCTACACCTTC.

V is TRBV9 and J is TRBJ1-2; D ambiguous. V gave up 3 bases and J gave up 2 bases, with 5 bases separating them. This CDR3 comprises 12 residues. In germline, CDR1 is SGDLS, CDR2 YYNGEE. The CDR3 is CASSAGNYGYTF. The CDR3 nucleotides are TGTGCCAGCAGCGCCGGGAACTATGGCTACACCTTC.